This TCR beta chain was profiled in a study of T cells after yellow fever vaccination. In its sample, this clonotype was seen many times. TCRdb fed the 5' RACE reads into MiXCR, producing one record per CDR3 protein. The data show 200,000 to 250,000 distinct CDR3 sequences, around 3.1% seen once. V shed 1 base and J 5 bases; nucleotides not matched to a gene: 7. The CDR3 has 16 residues. Looked up from germline, CDR1 is SGHTA and CDR2 is FQGNSA. The clonotype originates from a man between 18 and 35 years old who received the YFV17D yellow fever vaccine. The starting material was CD4+ T cells sorted from PBMCs, obtained 10 days after the yellow fever booster vaccination. The chain couples TRBV7-2 to TRBJ2-3, with 9 bases that match TRBD2. The chain's CDR3 is CASSLVGLAGRDTQYF. The CDR3 nucleotides read TGTGCCAGCAGCTTAGTGGGGCTAGCGGGGAGAGATACGCAGTATTTT.